This TCR beta chain was captured in a study of Tregs in tolerant kidney transplant recipients. Study outcomes and limitations: Biological reproducibility was not directly addressed in this study. Findings come from small patient numbers and require larger validation. The most relevant donor-specific Treg TCRbeta repertoire apparently came from expansion with activated donor B cells.

In regard to this clone: Its antigen is undetermined.

Germline values: CDR1 SGHRS, CDR2 YFSETQ. CDR3 length equals 17 residues. The V and J ends lost 0 bases and 0 bases respectively, with 15 bases between them. CD4+CD25+CD127- Tregs, CD4+CD25- non-Tregs, CD4 and CD8 cells were sorted. Sequencing used immunoSEQ multiplex PCR; TCRdb keeps in-frame clones, though not all of them. This sample yields under 100,000 clones, of which approximately 92% are seen a single time; approximately 4.8% belongs to the top ten. The specimen was CD8+ T cells from blood. The V gene is TRBV5-1, the J gene TRBJ1-2; D is undetermined. This clonotype was obtained from a human donor in good health. The CDR3 nucleotides are TGCGCCAGCAGCTTGGATGCATCGGCCGATGCTAACTATGGCTACACCTTC. It codes for CASSLDASADANYGYTF. The full variable domain, in which reference TRBV5-1 and TRBJ1-2 provide the parts outside the CDR3, is KAGVTQTPRYLIKTRGQQVTLSCSPISGHRSVSWYQQTPGQGLQFLFEYFSETQRNKGNFPGRFSGRQFSNSRSEMNVSTLELGDSALYLCASSLDASADANYGYTFGSGTRLTVV.